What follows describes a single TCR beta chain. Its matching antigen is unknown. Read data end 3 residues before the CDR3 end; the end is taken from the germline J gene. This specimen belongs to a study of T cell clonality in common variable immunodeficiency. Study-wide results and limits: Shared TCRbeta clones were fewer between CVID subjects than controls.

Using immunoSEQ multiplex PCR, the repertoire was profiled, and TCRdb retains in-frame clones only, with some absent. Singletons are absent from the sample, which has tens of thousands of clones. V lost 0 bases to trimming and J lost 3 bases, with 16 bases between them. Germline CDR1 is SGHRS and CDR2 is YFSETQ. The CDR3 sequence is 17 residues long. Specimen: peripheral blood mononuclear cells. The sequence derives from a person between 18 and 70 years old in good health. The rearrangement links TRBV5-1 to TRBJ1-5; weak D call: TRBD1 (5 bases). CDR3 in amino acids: CASSLANQGSDNQPQHF. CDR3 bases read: TGCGCCAGCAGCTTGGCCAACCAGGGCAGTGACAATCAGCCC.